This T cell receptor (beta chain) is drawn from a study of molecular identifiers for immune sequencing clone quantification. The wider study: Replicates partitioned RNA from roughly 21,000 or 96,000 naive CD8 cells into five parts, sequencing four. Whole-study results and caveats: Whereas clones above 20 RNA copies held under 1% of naive-cell molecules, they held over 98% of effector molecules.

The sample holds many counts of this clonotype. The antigen remains undetermined. V lost 5 bases, J lost 7 bases, and 7 bases stayed unmatched. Germline V lookup: CDR1 SEHNR, CDR2 FQNEAQ (reference sequence). CDR3 length equals 13 residues. Bulk libraries came from a prior protocol with listed TCR primers. TCRdb called the PCR reads again in MiXCR, with one record for every CDR3 protein. The sample includes about 640,000 distinct CDR3 sequences, nearly 20% seen only once; the top ten take around 0.9%. CD8+CD4-CCR7+CD45RA+ sorting gave the naive CD8 T cells. The receptor was isolated from a human donor in good health. Some libraries in this study had Jurkat cell RNA spiked in. The J gene is TRBJ2-7, the V gene TRBV7-9; 8 bases map to TRBD2. The sample comprised naive CD8+ T cells from blood, with Jurkat cell RNA spiked in. The subset here: FACS-sorted CD8+CD4-CCR7+CD45RA+ naive T cells. The CDR3 loop is CASSLTSAPEQYF. In DNA, the CDR3 is TGTGCCAGCAGCCTGACTAGCGCGCCGGAGCAGTACTTC.